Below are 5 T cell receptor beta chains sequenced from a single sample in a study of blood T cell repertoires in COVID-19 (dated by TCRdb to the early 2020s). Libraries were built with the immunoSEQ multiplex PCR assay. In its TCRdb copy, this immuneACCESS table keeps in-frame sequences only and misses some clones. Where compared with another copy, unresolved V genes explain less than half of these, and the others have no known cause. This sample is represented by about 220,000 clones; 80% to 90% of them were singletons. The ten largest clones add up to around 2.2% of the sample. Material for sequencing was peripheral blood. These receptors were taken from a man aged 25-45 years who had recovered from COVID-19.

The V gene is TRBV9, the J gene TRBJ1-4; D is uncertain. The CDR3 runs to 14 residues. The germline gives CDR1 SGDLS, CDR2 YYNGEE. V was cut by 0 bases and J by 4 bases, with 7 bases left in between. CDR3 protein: CASSVGAVNEKLFF. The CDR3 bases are TGTGCCAGCAGCGTAGGGGCAGTTAATGAAAAACTGTTTTTT.

The CDR3 nucleotides are TGTGCCAGCAGTTACTCCGGCGGGGGGGCTAAAGATACGCAGTATTTT. Translated: CASSYSGGGAKDTQYF. The chain uses TRBV6-2 or TRBV6-3 and TRBJ2-3; TRBD2 matches at 9 bases. The junction had 6 bases not matched to a gene; V was cut back by 0 bases and J by 5 bases. The CDR3 runs 16 residues. The germline CDR1 and CDR2 sequences are MNHEY and SVGEGT.

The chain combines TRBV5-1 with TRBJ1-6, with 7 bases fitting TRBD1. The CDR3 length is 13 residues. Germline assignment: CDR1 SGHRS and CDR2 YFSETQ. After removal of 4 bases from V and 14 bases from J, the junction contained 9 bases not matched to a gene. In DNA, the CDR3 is TGCGCCAGCAGCCCAGAGGACAGGCCCACCCTCCACTTT. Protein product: CASSPEDRPTLHF.

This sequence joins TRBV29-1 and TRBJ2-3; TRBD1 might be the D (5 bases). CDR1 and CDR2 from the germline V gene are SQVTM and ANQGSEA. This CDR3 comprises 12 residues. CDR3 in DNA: TGCTCTGGGGCGGAGCGCACAGATACGCAGTATTTT. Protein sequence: CSGAERTDTQYF.

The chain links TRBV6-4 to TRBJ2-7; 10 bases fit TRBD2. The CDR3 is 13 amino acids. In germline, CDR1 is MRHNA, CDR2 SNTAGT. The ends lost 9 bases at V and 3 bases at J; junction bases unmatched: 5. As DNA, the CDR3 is TGTGCCAGATGGACTAGCGGACTCTACGAGCAGTACTTC. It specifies CARWTSGLYEQYF.